This T cell receptor beta chain emerged from a study of cytomegalovirus exposure and HLA in healthy donors. 60 Vbeta and 13 Jbeta primers were used in PCR. Using immunoSEQ multiplex PCR, the repertoire was profiled, and TCRdb retains in-frame clones only, with some absent. In total, the table holds approximately 92,000 clones. The CDR3 length is 14 residues. The V and J ends lost 0 bases and 4 bases respectively, with 10 bases between them. Looked up from germline, CDR1 is SGHNT and CDR2 is YYREEE (reference sequence). Sequences were obtained from PBMCs. The chain employs TRBV5-4 and TRBJ1-1; no reliable D call. This TCR derives from a woman aged 30 to 39 in good health and CMV-seronegative. The CDR3 reads CASSLGVAGTEAFF. In DNA, the CDR3 is TGTGCCAGCAGCTTGGGGGTGGCGGGCACTGAAGCTTTCTTT.